This T cell receptor (beta chain) derives from a study of identical twins. TCRdb re-derived calls from the 5' RACE reads in MiXCR, one entry per CDR3 protein. The table lists hundreds of thousands of distinct CDR3 sequences, approximately 13% of them singletons, with roughly 7% in the top ten. This clonotype was seen more than once but under ten times. Trimming took 1 base from V and 0 from J, leaving 8 bases between them. CDR3 length: 16 residues. Germline CDR1 and CDR2: SGHRS and YFSETQ. In addition, the sample was reused for a study of yellow fever vaccine responses in identical twins.

V usage is TRBV5-1 and J usage is TRBJ1-6; no firm D call. What was sequenced was CD8+ T cells sorted from blood. This receptor was taken from a woman aged 18 to 35 in good health. The CDR3 loop reads CASSLTESSYNSPLHF. CDR3 nucleotides: TGCGCCAGCAGCTTGACGGAGAGCTCCTATAATTCACCCCTCCACTTT.